This TCR beta chain came from a study of cytomegalovirus exposure and HLA in healthy donors. Study results and limitations: CMV serostatus stood as the only immune exposure information on hand.

On this clone itself: Its antigen is not known.

The germline CDR1 and CDR2 sequences are MNHNS and SASEGT. The CDR3 consists of 14 residues. After removal of 4 bases from V and 5 bases from J, the junction contained 2 bases not matched to a gene. The PCR employed 60 Vbeta primers together with 13 Jbeta primers. Generated by immunoSEQ multiplex PCR, the TCRdb table keeps only in-frame clones and is missing some. Counted here are 160,000 or so clones, around 84% occurring once; the ten biggest clones make up roughly 3%. V gene TRBV6-1 combines with J gene TRBJ1-5; 10 nucleotides agree with TRBD1. The sample was PBMCs. The clonotype was recovered from a woman between 40 and 55 years old in good health and CMV-seronegative. The CDR3 protein is CASSATGGYQPQHF. In DNA form, the CDR3 reads TGTGCCAGCAGTGCGACAGGGGGCTATCAGCCCCAGCATTTT.